The TCR beta chain under discussion was sequenced for a study of neurological immune-mediated disorders. General study points: Because no CDR3 amino acid sequences were shared across subjects by expanded clones, private repertoires were suggested in all groups.

Sample time point: longitudinal time-point 1 (baseline). Volunteers attending a blood bank in Maryland, USA, served as healthy controls. Unsorted libraries were generated from 2 million PBMCs held at -80 degrees C. Notes on this clonotype: Its antigen is currently unknown.

5'RACE with 10-nucleotide random UMIs generated the cDNA. TCRdb re-derived calls from the 5' RACE reads in MiXCR, one entry per CDR3 protein. The sample lists about 49,000 distinct CDR3 sequences; approximately 9.1% were seen once. The clonotype was recovered from a woman between 40 and 50 years old in good health. Sequencing was done on a sample of PBMCs.

DNA of the CDR3: TGTGCCAGCAGCTTGGCGGGCAGGGACAACACTGAAGCTTTCTTT. This translates into CASSLAGRDNTEAFF. V and J are TRBV5-5 and TRBJ1-1; D perhaps matches TRBD1 (5 bases). Germline loops: CDR1 SGHKS, CDR2 YYEKEE (reference sequence). The V end was cut by 0 bases, the J end by 2 bases, with 11 bases between. The CDR3 totals 15 residues.